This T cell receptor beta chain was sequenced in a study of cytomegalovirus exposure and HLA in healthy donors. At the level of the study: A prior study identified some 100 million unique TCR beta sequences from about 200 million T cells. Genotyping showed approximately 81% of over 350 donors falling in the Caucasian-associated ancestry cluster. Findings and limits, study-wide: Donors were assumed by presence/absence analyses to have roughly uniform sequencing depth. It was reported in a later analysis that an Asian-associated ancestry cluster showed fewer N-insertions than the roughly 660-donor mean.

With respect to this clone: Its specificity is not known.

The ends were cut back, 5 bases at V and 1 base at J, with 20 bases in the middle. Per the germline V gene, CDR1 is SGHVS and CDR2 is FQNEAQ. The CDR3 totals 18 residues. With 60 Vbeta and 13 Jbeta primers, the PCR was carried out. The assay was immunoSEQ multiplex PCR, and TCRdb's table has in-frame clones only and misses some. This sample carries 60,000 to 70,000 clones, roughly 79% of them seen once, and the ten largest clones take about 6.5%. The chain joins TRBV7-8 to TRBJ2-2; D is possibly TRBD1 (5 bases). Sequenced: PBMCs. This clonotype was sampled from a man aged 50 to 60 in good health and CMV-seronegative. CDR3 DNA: TGTGCCAGCAGCCCCCAGGGTGCAGGGTCCCTGAACACCGGGGAGCTGTTTTTT. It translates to CASSPQGAGSLNTGELFF.